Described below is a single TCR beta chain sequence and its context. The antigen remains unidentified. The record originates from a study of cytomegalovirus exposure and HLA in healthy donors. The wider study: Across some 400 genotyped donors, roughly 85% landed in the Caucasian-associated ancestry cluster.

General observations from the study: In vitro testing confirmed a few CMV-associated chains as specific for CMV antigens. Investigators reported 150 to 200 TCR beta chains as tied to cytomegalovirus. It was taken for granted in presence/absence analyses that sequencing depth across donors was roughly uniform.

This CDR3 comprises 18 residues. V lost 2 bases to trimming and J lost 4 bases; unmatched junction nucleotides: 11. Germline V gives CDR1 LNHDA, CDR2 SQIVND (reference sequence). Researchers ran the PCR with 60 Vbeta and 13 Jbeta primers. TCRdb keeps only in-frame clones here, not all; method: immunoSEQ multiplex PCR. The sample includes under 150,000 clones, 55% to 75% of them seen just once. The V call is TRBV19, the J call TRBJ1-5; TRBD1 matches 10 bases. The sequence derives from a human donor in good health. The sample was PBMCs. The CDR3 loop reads CASSISGTGVLANQPQHF. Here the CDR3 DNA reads TGTGCCAGTAGTATATCCGGGACAGGGGTTTTAGCAAATCAGCCCCAGCATTTT.